These 2 T cell receptor beta chains were sequenced from one sample in a study of T cells after yellow fever vaccination (dated by TCRdb to between 2018 and 2021). The label giving this sample's treatment or condition can be read as: live attenuated yellow fever vaccine strain. The library relied on 5' RACE. Sequencing was performed on an Illumina HiSeq 2500. TCRdb reanalyzed the raw reads on its own, using fastp at Q25 for trimming and MiXCR for clone calling, and kept in-frame beta chains. For every CDR3 protein sequence, its rows merge into one entry that carries the most common genes and DNA. The sample records about 510,000 distinct CDR3 sequences, just over 20% of which are singletons. Together, the top ten hold about a sixth of the sample. The sample in question was PBMCs, obtained roughly 20 days after the first yellow fever vaccination. The source is a man aged 18 to 29 who received the YFV17D yellow fever vaccine.

This clonotype was counted only a few times. This chain connects TRBV5-1 to TRBJ2-7; 7 bases fit TRBD2. Germline CDR1 and CDR2: SGHRS and YFSETQ. This CDR3 region has 14 residues. Trimming cost V 4 bases and J 9 bases; bases outside gene matches: 13. CDR3 loop: CASSDTGTIERQYF. The DNA of the CDR3 is TGCGCCAGCAGCGATACCGGGACTATCGAGCGGCAGTACTTC.

This clonotype was seen a few times. This rearrangement joins TRBV5-1 to TRBJ1-2, with TRBD1 identical over 7 bases. The CDR3 has 15 residues. Germline CDR1 and CDR2: SGHRS and YFSETQ. The V segment lost 1 base and the J segment 0 bases; nucleotides outside the gene matches: 3. This chain's CDR3 is CASSLSDRANYGYTF. The DNA of the CDR3 is TGCGCCAGCAGCTTGTCTGACAGGGCTAACTATGGCTACACCTTC.